Described below is a single T cell receptor beta chain sequence and its context. This sample was taken from a study of blood T cell repertoires in COVID-19. About the research overall: COVID-19 samples, acute and convalescent, were from the United States, Italy and Spain. PBMCs, B-cell-depleted T cells, or T cells provided the cDNA or gDNA that made up the material.

Study processing details: How many nucleated cells were present was estimated from reference gene primer amplification. TCRdb's table, derived via immunoSEQ multiplex PCR, lists solely in-frame clones and lacks some. The DNA was the basis for D and trimming; V, J and clone size are from that table. The sample yields 130,000 to 150,000 clones, 75% to 90% seen once. The CDR3 contains 15 residues. Germline-derived CDR1 and CDR2 are SEHNR and FQNEAQ (reference sequence). V was shortened by 1 base and J by 1 base, with 10 bases between the two germline ends. The sample comprised peripheral blood. The chain employs TRBV7-9 and TRBJ2-5, with TRBD2 as a possible D gene (5 bases). This sequence was found in a human donor in a cohort sampled during active COVID-19. Here the CDR3 DNA reads TGTGCCAGCAGCTTAGGAGACTACTTCCAAGAGACCCAGTACTTC. Translation gives CASSLGDYFQETQYF.